The 15 T cell receptor beta chains presented below share a single source sample, sequenced in a study of a mutant IDH1 vaccine in newly diagnosed glioma. Assay used: immunoSEQ multiplex PCR; TCRdb lists only in-frame clones, some missing. The sample contains roughly 120,000 clones, around 80% of which appear only once. No antigens are known for them. Time point given: week 11, during vaccination. The content of each vaccine dose was 300 ug of mutant IDH1 20-mer peptide, and topical imiquimod accompanied it. Sample: PBMCs, taken from a glioma patient whose treatment included an IDH1 peptide vaccine. These receptors all come from a man aged 35 to 55 with glioma.

The chain is built from TRBV19 and TRBJ1-5, with D hard to call. The V and J ends lost 3 bases and 7 bases respectively, with 10 bases between them. The CDR3 sequence is 13 residues long. Germline V gene sequence: CDR1 LNHDA, CDR2 SQIVND (reference sequence). Written as DNA, the CDR3 is TGTGCCAGTAGTATTGTTCCCCAACAGCCCCAGCATTTT. Its translation is CASSIVPQQPQHF.

V and J are TRBV14 and TRBJ2-7; 7 bases line up with TRBD2. The V segment lost 0 bases and the J segment 6 bases; nucleotides outside the gene matches: 11. CDR1 is SGHDN and CDR2 is FVKESK in the germline V gene. The CDR3 spans 16 residues. Here the CDR3 DNA reads TGTGCCAGCAGCCAAGATCTGGGGGGGAGCGGCGGCGAGCAGTACTTC. This codes for CASSQDLGGSGGEQYF. Full variable domain (rest looked up from reference TRBV14 and TRBJ2-7): EAGVTQFPSHSVIEKGQTVTLRCDPISGHDNLYWYRRVMGKEIKFLLHFVKESKQDESGMPNNRFLAERTGGTYSTLKVQPAELEDSGVYFCASSQDLGGSGGEQYFGPGTRLTVT.

Of note for this clone: Within the sample, other DNA sequences also encode this same CDR3. V and J are TRBV5-1 and TRBJ2-6, with a weak D call TRBD1 (6 bases). The CDR3 sequence is 15 residues long. Per the germline V gene, CDR1 is SGHRS and CDR2 is YFSETQ. V was clipped by 4 bases and J by 0 bases, with 8 bases between them. The CDR3 here is CASSPGVSGANVLTF. The CDR3 DNA sequence: TGCGCCAGCAGCCCAGGGGTCTCTGGGGCCAACGTCCTGACTTTC.

The chain is built from TRBV7-8 and TRBJ2-5; 8 bases line up with TRBD1. This CDR3 spans 16 amino acids. With V trimmed by 5 bases and J by 4 bases, 12 bases remained unmatched. Germline values: CDR1 SGHVS, CDR2 FQNEAQ. The CDR3 DNA sequence: TGTGCCAGCAGCGTATCGACAGGGGCCGAGGGAGAGACCCAGTACTTC. As protein: CASSVSTGAEGETQYF.

The chain is built from TRBV14 and TRBJ2-7, with D possibly matching TRBD2 (6 bases). Looked up from germline, CDR1 is SGHDN and CDR2 is FVKESK. The V gene lost 1 base and the J gene lost 2 bases, with 9 bases spanning the gap. The CDR3 has 14 amino acids. CDR3 loop: CASSQGRDTYEQYF. CDR3 bases: TGTGCCAGCAGCCAAGGGAGGGATACCTACGAGCAGTACTTC. Combining the CDR3 with reference TRBV14 and TRBJ2-7 gives the whole variable domain EAGVTQFPSHSVIEKGQTVTLRCDPISGHDNLYWYRRVMGKEIKFLLHFVKESKQDESGMPNNRFLAERTGGTYSTLKVQPAELEDSGVYFCASSQGRDTYEQYFGPGTRLTVT.

The gene calls are TRBV5-4 and TRBJ2-2; 9 bases are a match to TRBD1. The CDR3 is 16 amino acids. Unmatched junction bases numbered 1, after V lost 0 bases and J lost 1 base. Germline CDR1 and CDR2: SGHNT and YYREEE (reference sequence). The DNA for the CDR3 is TGTGCCAGCAGCTTGGCGGGACAGGGGAACACCGGGGAGCTGTTTTTT. This translates into CASSLAGQGNTGELFF. The full variable domain, in which reference TRBV5-4 and TRBJ2-2 provide the parts outside the CDR3, is ETGVTQSPTHLIKTRGQQVTLRCSSQSGHNTVSWYQQALGQGPQFIFQYYREEENGRGNFPPRFSGLQFPNYSSELNVNALELDDSALYLCASSLAGQGNTGELFFGEGSRLTVL.

The chain joins TRBV4-3 to TRBJ2-3; 8 bases align to TRBD2. This CDR3 has 17 amino acids. Trimming cost V 0 bases and J 2 bases; bases outside gene matches: 7. The germline CDR1 and CDR2 sequences are LGHNA and YSLEER. CDR3 DNA: TGCGCCAGCAGCCAAGATGCGGGAGGCCCCCCCACAGATACGCAGTATTTT. As protein: CASSQDAGGPPTDTQYF.

Regarding this clone: The junction and the germline gene differ at one end; a read error may be behind it. The chain carries TRBV7-2 and TRBJ2-4, with no clear D. CDR1 and CDR2 from the germline V gene are SGHTA and FQGNSA. The CDR3 is 12 residues long. The CDR3 protein is CASSLAKNIQYF. Written as DNA, the CDR3 is TGTGCCAGCAGCCTAGCCAAAAACATTCAGTACTTC.

The chain is built from TRBV18 and TRBJ2-1, with 7 bases identical to TRBD2. This CDR3 is 15 amino acids long. Germline V gene sequence: CDR1 KGHSH, CDR2 LQKENI. The junction had 5 bases not matched to a gene; V was cut back by 1 base and J by 5 bases. CDR3 nucleotide sequence: TGTGCCAGCTCACCACGCCCAGCGGGAAACAATGAGCAGTTCTTC. It is translated as CASSPRPAGNNEQFF.

V and J are TRBV4-3 and TRBJ2-5, with D tentatively TRBD2 (6 bases). V was pared by 0 bases and J by 5 bases, with 13 bases between. The CDR3 extends over 15 amino acids. CDR1 is LGHNA, CDR2 YSLEER, per germline. CDR3 loop: CASSQDLGEAETQYF. CDR3 sequence (DNA): TGCGCCAGCAGCCAAGATCTGGGGGAGGCTGAGACCCAGTACTTC.

This chain links TRBV6-4 with TRBJ2-2; 8 nucleotides line up with TRBD1. The J segment lost 5 bases and the V segment lost 4 bases, leaving 3 bases of the junction unmatched. The CDR3 has 14 residues. Germline V gene sequence: CDR1 MRHNA, CDR2 SNTAGT. CDR3: CASSGDRSTGELFF. The CDR3, as DNA: TGTGCCAGCAGTGGGGACAGGAGTACCGGGGAGCTGTTTTTT.

This sequence joins TRBV2 and TRBJ2-7; the D gene could be TRBD1 or TRBD2 (6 bases each). Germline CDR1 SNHLY, CDR2 FYNNEI. This CDR3 is built from 14 residues. V lost 5 bases and J lost 2, with 13 bases in between. For the CDR3, the DNA is TGTGCCAGCAGTCCCTTGGGGGGCCCCTACGAGCAGTACTTC. This codes for CASSPLGGPYEQYF.

V and J are TRBV5-1 and TRBJ2-5; 7 bases map to TRBD1. TRBJ2-7 matches the DNA end more closely, so the J call is doubtful. This CDR3 region has 14 residues. CDR1 is SGHRS, CDR2 YFSETQ, per germline. CDR3 region: CASSLDGQAYEQYF. CDR3 DNA sequence: TGCGCCAGCAGCTTGGATGGACAGGCCTACGAGCAGTACTTC.

This clone was detected once. The chain carries TRBV6-6 and TRBJ1-6, with D uncertain. The germline V gene encodes CDR1 MNHNY and CDR2 SVGAGI (reference sequence). The CDR3 extends over 14 amino acids. Trimming stripped 0 bases from V and 7 bases from J, with 7 bases between. The CDR3 region has the DNA TGTGCCAGCAGTTACTCGATTCAAAATTCACCCCTCCACTTT. It codes for CASSYSIQNSPLHF.

In its sample, this clone was seen once. The V gene is TRBV25-1, the J gene TRBJ2-5, with 11 bases lining up with TRBD2. This CDR3 has 16 residues. Germline values: CDR1 MGHDK, CDR2 SYGVNS. The V gene end was trimmed by 1 base and the J gene end by 3 bases; junction bases not matched to a gene: 4. This CDR3 is CASSELGSGREETQYF. The DNA for the CDR3 is TGTGCCAGCAGTGAATTGGGTAGCGGGAGGGAAGAGACCCAGTACTTC.